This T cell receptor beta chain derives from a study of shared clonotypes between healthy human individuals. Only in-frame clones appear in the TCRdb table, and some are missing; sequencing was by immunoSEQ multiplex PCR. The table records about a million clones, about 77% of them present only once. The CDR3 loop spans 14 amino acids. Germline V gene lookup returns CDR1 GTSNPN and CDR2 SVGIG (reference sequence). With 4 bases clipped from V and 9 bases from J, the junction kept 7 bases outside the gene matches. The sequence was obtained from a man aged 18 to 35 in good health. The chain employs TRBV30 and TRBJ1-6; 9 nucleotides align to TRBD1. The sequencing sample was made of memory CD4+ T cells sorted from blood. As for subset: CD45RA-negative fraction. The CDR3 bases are TGTGCCTGGACCAAACAGGGGGCTGGTTCACCCCTCCACTTT. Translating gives CAWTKQGAGSPLHF.